This T cell receptor beta chain derives from a study of T cell responses to AZD1222 COVID-19 vaccine. Study-level results: Targets within unmutated variant regions were reportedly found for nearly half of spike-specific TCRs. Clonal diversity may have been underestimated in mostly white British donors.

Only in-frame clones appear in the TCRdb table, and some are missing; sequencing was by immunoSEQ multiplex PCR. The table records about 110,000 clones, 87% of them present only once. This clone was observed a single time. Its matching antigen is unknown. The clonotype originates from an adult who received the AZD1222 COVID-19 vaccine. Material: peripheral blood, obtained 28 days after the second AZD1222 dose.

CDR3 nucleotides: TGTGCCACCAGTGTCGGACTGAACACCGGGGAGCTGTTTTTT. It specifies CATSVGLNTGELFF. The chain combines TRBV24-1 with TRBJ2-2, with a weak D call TRBD2 (5 bases). V was clipped by 5 bases and J by 1 base, with 7 bases between them. The CDR3 loop spans 14 amino acids. Germline V gives CDR1 KGHDR, CDR2 SFDVKD.